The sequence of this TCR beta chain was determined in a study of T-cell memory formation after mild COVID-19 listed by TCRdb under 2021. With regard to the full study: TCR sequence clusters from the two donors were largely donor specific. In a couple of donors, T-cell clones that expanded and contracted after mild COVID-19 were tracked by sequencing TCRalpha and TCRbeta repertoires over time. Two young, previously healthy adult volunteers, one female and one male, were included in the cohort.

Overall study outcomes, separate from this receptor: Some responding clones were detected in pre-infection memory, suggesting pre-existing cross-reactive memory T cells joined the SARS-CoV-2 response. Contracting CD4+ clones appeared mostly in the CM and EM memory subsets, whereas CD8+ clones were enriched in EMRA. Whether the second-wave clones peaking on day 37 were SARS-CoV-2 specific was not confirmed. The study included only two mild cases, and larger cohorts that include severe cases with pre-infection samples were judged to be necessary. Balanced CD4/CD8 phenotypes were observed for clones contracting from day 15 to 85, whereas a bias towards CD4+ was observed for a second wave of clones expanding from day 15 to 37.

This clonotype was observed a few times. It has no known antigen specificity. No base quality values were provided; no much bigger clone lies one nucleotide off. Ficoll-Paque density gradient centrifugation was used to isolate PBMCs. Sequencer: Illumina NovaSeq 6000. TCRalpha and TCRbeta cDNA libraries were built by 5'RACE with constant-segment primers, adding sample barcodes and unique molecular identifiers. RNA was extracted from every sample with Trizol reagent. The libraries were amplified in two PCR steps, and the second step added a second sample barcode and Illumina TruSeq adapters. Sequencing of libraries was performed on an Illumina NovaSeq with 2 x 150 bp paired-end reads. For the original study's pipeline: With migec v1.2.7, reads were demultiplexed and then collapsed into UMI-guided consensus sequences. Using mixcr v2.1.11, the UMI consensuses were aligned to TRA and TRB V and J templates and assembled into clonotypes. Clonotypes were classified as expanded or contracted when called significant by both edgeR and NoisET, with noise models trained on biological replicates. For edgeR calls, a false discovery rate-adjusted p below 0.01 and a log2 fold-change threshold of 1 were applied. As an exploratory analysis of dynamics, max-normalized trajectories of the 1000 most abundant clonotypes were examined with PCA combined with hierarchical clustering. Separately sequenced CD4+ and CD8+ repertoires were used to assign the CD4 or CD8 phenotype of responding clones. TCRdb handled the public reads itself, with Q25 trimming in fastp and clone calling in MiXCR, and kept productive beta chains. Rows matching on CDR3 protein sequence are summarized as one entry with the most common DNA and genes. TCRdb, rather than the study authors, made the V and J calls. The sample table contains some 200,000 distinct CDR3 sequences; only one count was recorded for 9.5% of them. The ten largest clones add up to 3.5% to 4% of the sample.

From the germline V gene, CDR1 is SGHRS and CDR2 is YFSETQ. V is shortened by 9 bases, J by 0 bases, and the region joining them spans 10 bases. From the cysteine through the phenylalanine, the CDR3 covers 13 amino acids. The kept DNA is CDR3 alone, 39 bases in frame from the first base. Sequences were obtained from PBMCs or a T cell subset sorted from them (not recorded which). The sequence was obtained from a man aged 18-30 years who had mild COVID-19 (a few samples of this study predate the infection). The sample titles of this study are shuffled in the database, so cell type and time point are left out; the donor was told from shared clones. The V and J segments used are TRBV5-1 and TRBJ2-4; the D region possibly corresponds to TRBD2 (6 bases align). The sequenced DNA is TGCGCCACCCGGGGGATAGCCAAAAACATTCAGTACTTC. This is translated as CATRGIAKNIQYF.